The 19 T cell receptor beta chains below come from one sample, sequenced in a study of early T cells in non-severe SARS-CoV-2 infection. TCRdb re-derived calls from the 5' RACE reads in MiXCR, one entry per CDR3 protein. Of around 63,000 distinct CDR3 sequences listed, 10% to 15% are singletons. The sample taken for sequencing was whole blood. These receptors came from an adult who was a healthcare worker with PCR-confirmed SARS-CoV-2 infection or an uninfected control (not recorded which).

This clonotype was found a few times. The rearrangement uses TRBV2 and TRBJ2-2; perhaps D is TRBD1 or TRBD2 (5 bases each). This CDR3 region has 15 residues. Germline V gives CDR1 SNHLY, CDR2 FYNNEI. The V end was cut by 7 bases, the J end by 1 base, with 13 bases between. The CDR3 DNA follows: TGTGCCAGCACCAACCGGGACGGGAACACCGGGGAGCTGTTTTTT. This encodes CASTNRDGNTGELFF.

This clonotype was seen a handful of times. The chain uses TRBV7-9 and TRBJ2-1, with 9 bases aligning to TRBD1. The CDR3 extends over 17 amino acids. Germline assignment: CDR1 SEHNR and CDR2 FQNEAQ (reference sequence). Losses at the gene ends were 4 bases for V and 2 bases for J; bases not matched to a gene: 9. The CDR3 bases are TGTGCCAGCAGCTACTCCAGACAGGGGGGACCCTACAATGAGCAGTTCTTC. It encodes CASSYSRQGGPYNEQFF.

In its sample, this clonotype was seen many times. The V call is TRBV27, the J call TRBJ2-7, with TRBD1 identical over 7 bases. V trimming: 1 base; J trimming: 2 bases; junction bases outside the gene matches: 2. The CDR3 contains 14 residues. Germline V gene sequence: CDR1 MNHEY, CDR2 SMNVEV (reference sequence). Written as DNA, the CDR3 is TGTGCCAGCAGTTTATTTACAGGGGCCTACGAGCAGTACTTC. Encoded protein: CASSLFTGAYEQYF.

This clonotype showed up many times. The gene calls are TRBV5-6 and TRBJ1-2; 8 bases map to TRBD1. This CDR3 spans 17 amino acids. Germline V gene data show CDR1 as SGHDT and CDR2 as YYEEEE. V lost 4 bases to trimming and J lost 0 bases; unmatched junction nucleotides: 11. The CDR3 here is CASSQAWDRSPNYGYTF. DNA of the CDR3: TGTGCCAGCAGCCAGGCTTGGGACAGGAGCCCTAACTATGGCTACACCTTC.

As concerns this clonotype: One junction end disagrees with the germline gene, perhaps due to a read error. V gene TRBV4-2 combines with J gene TRBJ2-5; weak D call: TRBD1 (5 bases). The CDR3 is 14 residues long. The germline V gene encodes CDR1 LGHNA and CDR2 YNFKEQ. CDR3 region: CVSSPRVFQETQYF. The CDR3 nucleotides read TGTGTCAGCAGCCCCAGGGTTTTCCAAGAGACCCAGTACTTC.

As to this clonotype: Being one base from a much bigger clone, this may be a read error. The CDR3 reads CASNGTSGGAWDTQYF. The CDR3 DNA is TGTGCCAGCAATGGGACTAGCGGGGGGGCCTGGGATACGCAGTATTTT. This chain links TRBV12-3 or TRBV12-4 with TRBJ2-3; 16 positions match TRBD2. The ends lost 7 bases at V and 6 bases at J; junction bases unmatched: 7. The CDR3 is 16 residues long.

This clonotype was detected many times. The chain has TRBV10-3 and TRBJ2-5; D unresolved. This CDR3 spans 13 amino acids. Germline assignment: CDR1 ENHRY and CDR2 SYGVKD. Trimming took 2 bases from V and 2 from J, leaving 6 bases between them. The CDR3 DNA reads as TGTGCCATCAGTGAGCCGAGGCAAGAGACCCAGTACTTC. The encoded protein is CAISEPRQETQYF.

This clonotype showed up many times. The V gene is TRBV12-3 or TRBV12-4, the J gene TRBJ1-2; 7 nucleotides match TRBD1. The V and J ends lost 1 base and 1 base, in that order; junction bases with no gene match: 3. CDR3 length: 15 residues. This chain's CDR3 is CASSLEAGGNYGYTF. The CDR3 bases are TGTGCCAGCAGTTTAGAGGCAGGGGGTAACTATGGCTACACCTTC.

This chain uses TRBV6-2 or TRBV6-3 with TRBJ2-2, with unresolved D. V was shortened by 7 bases and J by 6 bases, with 9 bases between the two germline ends. CDR1 is MNHEY and CDR2 is SVGEGT in the germline V gene. This CDR3 comprises 12 residues. CDR3 amino acids: CASTDGPGELFF. The CDR3 DNA reads TGTGCCAGCACCGACGGCCCCGGGGAGCTGTTTTTT.

V usage is TRBV6-5 and J usage is TRBJ2-7; 12 bases fit TRBD1. From germline, CDR1 is MNHEY and CDR2 SVGAGI. J lost 4 bases, V lost 4 bases, and 11 bases had no gene match. There are 17 residues in the CDR3. The CDR3 is CASSSPRPGQGAYEQYF. For the CDR3, the DNA is TGTGCCAGCAGTTCGCCCCGACCGGGACAGGGGGCTTACGAGCAGTACTTC.

This clonotype was counted at least ten times. The chain has TRBV7-3 and TRBJ2-1; D unresolved. The CDR3 contains 16 residues. The ends were cut back, 3 bases at V and 0 bases at J, with 12 bases in the middle. Germline V CDR1 and CDR2: SGHTA, FQGTGA. CDR3 loop: CASSFPTGSSYNEQFF. The CDR3 DNA reads as TGTGCCAGCAGCTTCCCCACCGGCAGCTCCTACAATGAGCAGTTCTTC.

This clonotype has ten or more counts. J is TRBJ2-2 and V is TRBV7-9; D gene ambiguous. Germline V gene data show CDR1 as SEHNR and CDR2 as FQNEAQ (reference sequence). This CDR3 comprises 14 residues. The V gene lost 5 bases and the J gene lost 4 bases, with 11 bases spanning the gap. The CDR3 DNA sequence: TGTGCCAGCAGCCCCTCTCGCGGCACCGGGGAGCTGTTTTTT. This sequence encodes CASSPSRGTGELFF. Supplemented by reference TRBV7-9 and TRBJ2-2, the full variable domain reads DTGVSQNPRHKITKRGQNVTFRCDPISEHNRLYWYRQTLGQGPEFLTYFQNEAQLEKSRLLSDRFSAERPKGSFSTLEIQRTEQGDSAMYLCASSPSRGTGELFFGEGSRLTVL.

The chain carries TRBV7-2 and TRBJ1-2; no definite D call. V was shortened by 1 base and J by 4 bases, with 13 bases between the two germline ends. Germline CDR1 reads SGHTA; CDR2 reads FQGNSA. This CDR3 contains 15 residues. CDR3 loop: CASSLVAGRFYGYTF. CDR3 bases: TGTGCCAGCAGCTTAGTAGCCGGAAGGTTCTATGGCTACACCTTC.

V is TRBV19 and J is TRBJ2-7; maybe TRBD2 (5 bases). With 10 bases removed from V and 4 bases from J, the gap between germline ends came to 11 bases. Germline V gives CDR1 LNHDA, CDR2 SQIVND (reference sequence). The CDR3 runs 11 residues. As DNA, the CDR3 is TGTGCCACTCGCCGGGGTTACGAGCAGTACTTC. As protein: CATRRGYEQYF.

This chain connects TRBV10-3 to TRBJ1-1; D gene unclear. V lost 1 base and J lost 1, with 4 bases in between. This CDR3 comprises 13 residues. Germline V gene sequence: CDR1 ENHRY, CDR2 SYGVKD. The CDR3 region has the DNA TGTGCCATCAGTGAGTTCGCGAACACTGAAGCTTTCTTT. Protein: CAISEFANTEAFF.

This clonotype was recorded at least ten times. The chain uses TRBV9 and TRBJ1-2; 9 bases are a match to TRBD1. The germline gives CDR1 SGDLS, CDR2 YYNGEE. This CDR3 region has 15 residues. V trimming: 4 bases; J trimming: 6 bases; junction bases outside the gene matches: 10. CDR3 sequence (DNA): TGTGCCAGCAGCAAGAATGGACAGGGGATTGATGGCTACACCTTC. As protein: CASSKNGQGIDGYTF.

The chain has TRBV29-1 and TRBJ2-1; 14 positions agree with TRBD2. The CDR3 length is 14 residues. The germline V gene has CDR1 SQVTM and CDR2 ANQGSEA. Trimming removed 5 bases from V and 9 bases from J; junction bases left unmatched: 6. CDR3 bases: TGCAGCGTTCGACTAGCGGGGGGGCCCGGTGAGCAGTTCTTC. This translates into CSVRLAGGPGEQFF.

This clonotype has a count of ten or more. The chain recombines TRBV5-1 with TRBJ2-1; 13 bases are a match to TRBD2. Germline CDR1 reads SGHRS; CDR2 reads YFSETQ. J gave up 6 bases and V 4 bases, and 7 bases lay outside the gene matches. The CDR3 covers 16 residues. CDR3 loop: CASSLLTSGGSNEQFF. The CDR3 DNA sequence: TGCGCCAGCAGCCTCCTGACTAGCGGGGGGAGCAATGAGCAGTTCTTC.

This clonotype was seen a handful of times. The CDR3 nucleotides are TGTGCCAGCAGCTTGGCGGGGGCGGACGCTGAAGCTTTCTTT. This codes for CASSLAGADAEAFF. The chain has TRBV7-9 and TRBJ1-1; TRBD1 is a possible D gene (6 bases). The length of the CDR3 is 14 residues. Trimming shortened V by 3 bases and J by 6 bases, and 14 bases separated the two germline ends. Looked up from germline, CDR1 is SEHNR and CDR2 is FQNEAQ (reference sequence).